These 30 T cell receptor beta chains came from one sample sequenced in a study of cytomegalovirus exposure and HLA in healthy donors. In the PCR, 60 Vbeta and 13 Jbeta primers were used. Sequencing was performed with immunoSEQ multiplex PCR; in TCRdb, only in-frame clones are kept and a portion is missing. The table records around 140,000 clones, just under 85% of them present only once. Specimen: PBMCs. These receptors came from a woman aged 55-75 years in good health and CMV-seropositive.

This chain connects TRBV5-8 to TRBJ1-4, with D perhaps matching TRBD1 (5 bases). V shed 1 base and J shed 5 bases, with 18 bases lying between them. CDR1 is SGHTS and CDR2 is YDEGEE in the germline V gene. This CDR3 region has 17 residues. As DNA, the CDR3 is TGTGCCAGCAGCTTGAGAACACGTCTTAAGGGGAATGAAAAACTGTTTTTT. Protein product: CASSLRTRLKGNEKLFF.

This clone was seen a single time. One junction end does not reproduce the germline sequence, and a read error may be involved. The rearrangement links TRBV7-7 to TRBJ2-3, with D possibly matching TRBD1 (5 bases). CDR1 SSHAT and CDR2 FNYEAQ come from the germline V gene (reference sequence). The CDR3 loop spans 14 amino acids. The CDR3 loop reads CASSLMGQADTQYF. CDR3 DNA sequence: TGTGCTAGCAGCTTAATGGGGCAGGCAGATACGCAGTATTTT.

This clone came up a few times. The genes are TRBV6-1 and TRBJ1-5; D is perhaps TRBD1 (5 bases). This CDR3 contains 15 residues. CDR1 and CDR2 (germline): MNHNS, SASEGT. The V gene lost 10 bases and the J gene lost 5 bases, with 21 bases spanning the gap. The CDR3 region has the DNA TGTGCCACCCTGCCTCTTAAGGGAGGGGATCAGCCCCAGCATTTT. The encoded protein is CATLPLKGGDQPQHF.

This clone appeared once. The chain recombines TRBV5-1 with TRBJ2-3; TRBD2 aligns across 14 bases. The CDR3 length is 15 residues. Germline lookup yields CDR1 SGHRS and CDR2 YFSETQ. After removal of 4 bases from V and 5 bases from J, the junction contained 3 bases not matched to a gene. CDR3 nucleotide sequence: TGCGCCAGCAGCCAGGGACTAGCGGGAGTAGATACGCAGTATTTT. Its translation: CASSQGLAGVDTQYF.

This chain uses TRBV19 with TRBJ2-1; a weak D match, TRBD2 (5 bases). The V end was cut by 5 bases, the J end by 0 bases, with 17 bases between. Germline V CDR1 and CDR2: LNHDA, SQIVND (reference sequence). The CDR3 totals 17 residues. In DNA form, the CDR3 reads TGTGCCAGTAGTCCGAGGGATGCGGGTAGCTCCTACAATGAGCAGTTCTTC. Its translation is CASSPRDAGSSYNEQFF.

The V and J genes are TRBV28 and TRBJ1-5; 9 nucleotides line up with TRBD1. J lost 11 bases, V lost 5 bases, and 10 bases had no gene match. The germline V gene has CDR1 MDHEN and CDR2 SYDVKM. This CDR3 is built from 14 residues. CDR3 protein: CASSNRGPTRTQHF. The CDR3 coding sequence is TGTGCCAGCAGTAACAGGGGGCCGACACGGACCCAGCATTTT.

The rearrangement uses TRBV7-9 and TRBJ2-3, with TRBD1 as a possible D gene (6 bases). The CDR3 length is 17 residues. Germline V gene lookup returns CDR1 SEHNR and CDR2 FQNEAQ (reference sequence). Trimming took off 1 base at V and 0 bases at J, with 14 bases between the two ends. The CDR3: CASSLDPRGWSTDTQYF. For the CDR3, the DNA is TGTGCCAGCAGCTTAGATCCCAGGGGATGGAGCACAGATACGCAGTATTTT.

J is TRBJ2-7 and V is TRBV19; D is uncertain. Germline V gene sequence: CDR1 LNHDA, CDR2 SQIVND (reference sequence). The CDR3 extends over 16 amino acids. V was clipped by 2 bases and J by 3 bases, with 17 bases between them. The CDR3 protein is CASSISTRLYGYEQYF. Written as DNA, the CDR3 is TGTGCCAGTAGTATATCCACGAGACTGTATGGCTACGAGCAGTACTTC.

V gene TRBV5-5 combines with J gene TRBJ2-2; the match to TRBD2 covers 7 bases. The ends lost 0 bases at V and 1 base at J; junction bases unmatched: 0. The CDR3 contains 15 residues. Germline loops: CDR1 SGHKS, CDR2 YYEKEE (reference sequence). CDR3 loop: CASSLAGGNTGELFF. DNA for the CDR3: TGTGCCAGCAGCTTGGCGGGAGGGAACACCGGGGAGCTGTTTTTT. The full variable domain, completed using reference TRBV5-5 and TRBJ2-2, is DAGVTQSPTHLIKTRGQQVTLRCSPISGHKSVSWYQQVLGQGPQFIFQYYEKEERGRGNFPDRFSARQFPNYSSELNVNALLLGDSALYLCASSLAGGNTGELFFGEGSRLTVL.

The chain links TRBV7-9 to TRBJ2-1; maybe TRBD2 (6 bases). V lost 5 bases and J lost 4, with 9 bases in between. This CDR3 is built from 13 residues. CDR1 and CDR2 from the germline V gene are SEHNR and FQNEAQ (reference sequence). CDR3 in DNA: TGTGCCAGCAGCCGGGACTTATACAATGAGCAGTTCTTC. It codes for CASSRDLYNEQFF.

This chain uses TRBV6-5 with TRBJ2-1; D may be TRBD2 (5 bases). Trimming shortened V by 0 bases and J by 8 bases, and 11 bases separated the two germline ends. This CDR3 comprises 14 residues. In germline, CDR1 is MNHEY, CDR2 SVGAGI. This chain's CDR3 is CASSYSGGSYEQFF. CDR3 DNA sequence: TGTGCCAGCAGTTACTCGGGTGGGAGCTATGAGCAGTTCTTC.

The CDR3 is CASSATGGPPEAFF. The CDR3, as DNA: TGTGCCAGCAGTGCCACAGGGGGCCCTCCCGAAGCTTTCTTT. This chain connects TRBV25-1 to TRBJ1-1, with 9 bases fitting TRBD1. J gave up 8 bases and V 4 bases, and 8 bases lay outside the gene matches. CDR1 and CDR2 from the germline V gene are MGHDK and SYGVNS. The CDR3 runs to 14 residues.

The J gene is TRBJ2-6, the V gene TRBV28, with D maybe TRBD1 (6 bases). The CDR3 contains 21 residues. V was cut by 7 bases and J by 0 bases, with 28 bases left in between. Germline V gene sequence: CDR1 MDHEN, CDR2 SYDVKM. This CDR3 is CASTPLRPDRTINSGANVLTF. Written as DNA, the CDR3 is TGTGCCAGCACTCCCCTCCGGCCCGACAGGACAATAAACTCTGGGGCCAACGTCCTGACTTTC.

This chain joins TRBV19 and TRBJ1-1, with a possible D match to TRBD1 (6 bases). This CDR3 is 15 amino acids long. Germline loops: CDR1 LNHDA, CDR2 SQIVND (reference sequence). Trimming cost V 3 bases and J 0 bases, with 11 bases left between them. The CDR3 nucleotides read TGTGCCAGTAGTATGGCAGGGGCCATGAACACTGAAGCTTTCTTT. Translating it yields CASSMAGAMNTEAFF.

The gene calls are TRBV9 and TRBJ1-1; TRBD1 aligns across 7 bases. CDR3 length: 16 amino acids. Per germline, CDR1 SGDLS and CDR2 YYNGEE. Trimming at V came to 0 bases and at J to 1 base, leaving 6 bases not matched to a gene. The CDR3 protein is CASSVGDRATNTEAFF. Written as DNA, the CDR3 is TGTGCCAGCAGCGTAGGAGACAGGGCGACGAACACTGAAGCTTTCTTT.

This chain links TRBV27 with TRBJ1-1, with 9 bases identical to TRBD1. Germline-derived CDR1 and CDR2 are MNHEY and SMNVEV (reference sequence). V dropped 5 bases and J dropped 1; count of bases not matched to a gene: 2. This CDR3 has 14 amino acids. The CDR3 DNA sequence: TGTGCCAGCAGTCGGGACAGGGCGAACACTGAAGCTTTCTTT. It encodes CASSRDRANTEAFF.

This chain links TRBV7-9 with TRBJ2-7, with 11 nucleotides matching TRBD2. The CDR3 consists of 15 residues. The germline gives CDR1 SEHNR, CDR2 FQNEAQ (reference sequence). The J segment lost 2 bases and the V segment lost 4 bases, leaving 4 bases of the junction unmatched. CDR3 bases: TGTGCCAGCAGCTACGGGACTAGCGGACCCTACGAGCAGTACTTC. It yields the protein CASSYGTSGPYEQYF.

The V gene is TRBV28, the J gene TRBJ1-4, with D perhaps TRBD1 (5 bases). V gave up 3 bases and J gave up 8 bases, with 13 bases separating them. Germline V gene data show CDR1 as MDHEN and CDR2 as SYDVKM. The CDR3 runs 14 residues. DNA for the CDR3: TGTGCCAGCAGTTTTAACCGGGGGTCGGAAAAACTGTTTTTT. Protein sequence: CASSFNRGSEKLFF.

This rearrangement joins TRBV27 to TRBJ2-1, with D perhaps TRBD2 (7 bases). Germline V CDR1 and CDR2: MNHEY, SMNVEV (reference sequence). V lost 7 bases and J lost 7, with 20 bases in between. There are 15 residues in the CDR3. CDR3: CASTQAVGGRNEQFF. DNA for the CDR3: TGTGCCAGCACCCAGGCGGTGGGGGGGCGGAATGAGCAGTTCTTC.

This chain joins TRBV5-8 and TRBJ2-5; 14 nucleotides agree with TRBD2. This CDR3 spans 16 amino acids. J lost 6 bases, V lost 4 bases, and 8 bases had no gene match. The germline V gene has CDR1 SGHTS and CDR2 YDEGEE. CDR3 sequence reads: CASSHRLAGGLQTQYF. CDR3 coding DNA: TGTGCCAGCAGCCATAGACTAGCGGGAGGGTTGCAGACCCAGTACTTC.

The genes are TRBV7-3 and TRBJ2-5; the D gene is possibly TRBD1 (6 bases). The CDR3 consists of 15 residues. CDR1 and CDR2 from the germline V gene are SGHTA and FQGTGA. The V and J ends lost 2 bases and 1 base respectively, with 11 bases between them. The CDR3, as DNA: TGTGCCAGCAGCTTAGGGGGCTTGGGCCAAGAGACCCAGTACTTC. Protein product: CASSLGGLGQETQYF.

The genes are TRBV7-9 and TRBJ2-7; 8 bases agree with TRBD1. Looked up from germline, CDR1 is SEHNR and CDR2 is FQNEAQ (reference sequence). The CDR3 is 15 amino acids. The J segment lost 7 bases and the V segment lost 5 bases, leaving 13 bases of the junction unmatched. CDR3 in amino acids: CASSPTGQVVSEQYF. CDR3 sequence (DNA): TGTGCCAGCAGCCCCACGGGACAGGTTGTAAGTGAGCAGTACTTC.

The rearrangement joins TRBV7-2 to TRBJ2-2, with TRBD2 matching over 10 bases. The V segment lost 2 bases and the J segment 4 bases; nucleotides outside the gene matches: 7. CDR1 and CDR2 from the germline V gene are SGHTA and FQGNSA. CDR3 length equals 17 residues. CDR3 bases: TGTGCCAGCAGCTTAATGGCTAGCGGGAGAATCACCGGGGAGCTGTTTTTT. It specifies CASSLMASGRITGELFF.

This clone was detected a few times. J is TRBJ2-3 and V is TRBV4-2, with 7 bases lining up with TRBD2. J was trimmed by 0 bases and V by 2 bases; bases with no gene match: 8. The V gene's germline CDR1 is LGHNA and CDR2 YNFKEQ. The CDR3 extends over 17 amino acids. The CDR3: CASSQIHLAASTDTQYF. CDR3 nucleotide sequence: TGTGCCAGCAGCCAAATCCACCTAGCGGCTAGCACAGATACGCAGTATTTT.

The chain employs TRBV18 and TRBJ2-1; TRBD2 aligns across 9 bases. The CDR3 has 15 amino acids. Germline trimming cut 4 bases from V and 1 base from J; bases unmatched to any gene: 2. Germline CDR1 reads KGHSH; CDR2 reads LQKENI. The CDR3 DNA reads as TGTGCCAGCTCACTCACTAGCGGGTCCTACAATGAGCAGTTCTTC. This translates into CASSLTSGSYNEQFF.

V gene TRBV27 combines with J gene TRBJ1-2; the D gene is possibly TRBD1 (6 bases). Germline V gene sequence: CDR1 MNHEY, CDR2 SMNVEV (reference sequence). CDR3 size: 12 residues. The V gene lost 5 bases and the J gene lost 7 bases, with 11 bases spanning the gap. The CDR3 here is CASSTTGFGYTF. DNA of the CDR3: TGTGCCAGCAGTACTACAGGGTTTGGCTACACCTTC.

V gene TRBV5-1 combines with J gene TRBJ1-2, with 9 bases aligning to TRBD1. Germline CDR1 and CDR2: SGHRS and YFSETQ. V trimming: 10 bases; J trimming: 0 bases; junction bases outside the gene matches: 19. This CDR3 contains 18 residues. The CDR3 DNA reads as TGCGCCTCTTCGATCTGGACAGGGGACCTCCCGGCTAACTATGGCTACACCTTC. This codes for CASSIWTGDLPANYGYTF.

As DNA, the CDR3 is TGTGCCAGCAGCGGGGAGCAAGAGACCCAGTACTTC. Protein product: CASSGEQETQYF. The chain couples TRBV9 to TRBJ2-5; perhaps TRBD2 as D (5 bases). There are 12 residues in the CDR3. CDR1 and CDR2 from the germline V gene are SGDLS and YYNGEE. V was trimmed by 3 bases and J by 2 bases, leaving 5 bases between them. The whole variable domain, filled in from reference TRBV9 and TRBJ2-5, reads DSGVTQTPKHLITATGQRVTLRCSPRSGDLSVYWYQQSLDQGLQFLIQYYNGEERAKGNILERFSAQQFPDLHSELNLSSLELGDSALYFCASSGEQETQYFGPGTRLLVL.

This clone was recorded once. This chain connects TRBV11-3 to TRBJ2-2; D not resolved. Germline-derived CDR1 and CDR2 are SGHNT and YENEEA. The length of the CDR3 is 14 residues. Between the trimmed V and J ends, which lost 5 bases and 4 bases, there was a span of 11 bases. The CDR3: CASSPVPGTGELFF. CDR3 DNA: TGTGCCAGCAGCCCCGTTCCGGGCACCGGGGAGCTGTTTTTT.

The rearrangement links TRBV19 to TRBJ2-3; TRBD2 might be the D (5 bases). Germline V gene data show CDR1 as LNHDA and CDR2 as SQIVND (reference sequence). Trimming removed 0 bases from V and 4 bases from J, with 17 bases in between. There are 17 residues in the CDR3. As DNA, the CDR3 is TGTGCCAGTAGTATAGATAACTCGGACTCCAAGGCAGATACGCAGTATTTT. Protein: CASSIDNSDSKADTQYF.